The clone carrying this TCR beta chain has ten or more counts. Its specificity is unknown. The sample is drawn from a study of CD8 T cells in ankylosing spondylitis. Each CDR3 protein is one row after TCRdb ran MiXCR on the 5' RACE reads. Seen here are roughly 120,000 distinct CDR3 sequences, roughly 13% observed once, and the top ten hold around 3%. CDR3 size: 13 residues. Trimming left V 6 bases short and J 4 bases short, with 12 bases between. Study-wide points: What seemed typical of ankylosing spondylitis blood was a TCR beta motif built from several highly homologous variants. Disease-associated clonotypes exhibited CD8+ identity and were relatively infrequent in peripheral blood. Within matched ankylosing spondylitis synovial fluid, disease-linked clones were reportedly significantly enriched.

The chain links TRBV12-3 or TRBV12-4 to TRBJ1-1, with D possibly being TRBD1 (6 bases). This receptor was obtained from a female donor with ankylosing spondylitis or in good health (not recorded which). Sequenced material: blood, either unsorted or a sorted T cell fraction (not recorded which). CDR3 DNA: TGTGCCAGCAGCTATGGGACAATCACTGAAGCTTTCTTT. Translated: CASSYGTITEAFF.